Listed below are T cell receptor beta chains from one sample, sequenced in a study of blood T cell repertoires in COVID-19. The repertoire was sequenced with immunoSEQ multiplex PCR; TCRdb's copy has only in-frame clones and lacks some. The sample comprises hundreds of thousands of clones, 87% of which are singletons, and 2.5% to 3% rests with the top ten. The specimen sequenced was PBMCs or T cells enriched from blood (not recorded which). These receptors were collected from a woman in her 30s who had recovered from COVID-19. The CDR3 runs from the conserved cysteine through the conserved F or W. D genes are given only for firm matches. Clone size is given for some rows only: seen once, a few or many times, or a class if the clone is expanded.

D: NA
length: 16
size: NA
V: TRBV5-1
J: TRBJ1-1
DNA: TGCGCCAGCAGCTTGAGCTGGTCAGGCCAGCCGAGTGAAGCTTTCTTT
CDR3: CASSLSWSGQPSEAFF

D: TRBD1
length: 14
size: NA
V: TRBV14
J: TRBJ2-2
DNA: TGTGCCAGCAGCCGATCCAGGGGGACCGGGGAGCTGTTTTTT
CDR3: CASSRSRGTGELFF

D: TRBD2
length: 17
size: NA
V: TRBV4-1
J: TRBJ2-1
DNA: TGCGCCAGCAGCCATTCCGAACCGGGACTAGCGGGGGAGCAGCAGTTCTTC
CDR3: CASSHSEPGLAGEQQFF

D: TRBD1
length: 15
size: NA
V: TRBV9
J: TRBJ2-7
DNA: TGTGCCAGCAGCATCCGCGGCGACAGGGAGTACGAGCAGTACTTC
CDR3: CASSIRGDREYEQYF

D: NA
length: 15
size: NA
V: TRBV10-1
J: TRBJ2-2
DNA: TGCGCCAGCAGTGAGTCGTGGCAGGGGACCGGGGAGCTGTTTTTT
CDR3: CASSESWQGTGELFF

D: TRBD1
length: 15
size: NA
V: TRBV2
J: TRBJ2-7
DNA: TGTGCCAGCACCTTAGAGGGACAGGGATCCTACGAGCAGTACTTC
CDR3: CASTLEGQGSYEQYF

D: NA
length: 15
size: NA
V: TRBV7-2
J: TRBJ2-7
DNA: TGTGCCAGCAGCTATCCGGGACTTCTACTACGTGAGCAGTACTTC
CDR3: CASSYPGLLLREQYF

D: NA
length: 13
size: NA
V: TRBV2
J: TRBJ1-1
DNA: TGTGCCAGCAGCGGACAGTACAACACTGAAGCTTTCTTT
CDR3: CASSGQYNTEAFF

D: NA
length: 13
size: NA
V: TRBV27
J: TRBJ1-1
DNA: TGTGCCAGCAAATCCCAAATGAACACTGAAGCTTTCTTT
CDR3: CASKSQMNTEAFF

D: TRBD1
length: 15
size: NA
V: TRBV6-5
J: TRBJ2-5
DNA: TGTGCCAGCAGTCAGGGACAGCCGTACCAAGAGACCCAGTACTTC
CDR3: CASSQGQPYQETQYF

D: TRBD2
length: 16
size: few
V: TRBV5-1
J: TRBJ2-2
DNA: TGCGCCAGCAGCTTGGAATGGGCGGGAGTAACCGGGGAGCTGTTTTTT
CDR3: CASSLEWAGVTGELFF

D: NA
length: 14
size: NA
V: TRBV27
J: TRBJ1-1
DNA: TGTGCCAGCCGCGACTCACAGGTTTACACTGAAGCTTTCTTT
CDR3: CASRDSQVYTEAFF

D: NA
length: 14
size: NA
V: TRBV10-2
J: TRBJ2-1
DNA: TGCGCCAGCAGCCGACCTTTAGCCAACAATGAGCAGTTCTTC
CDR3: CASSRPLANNEQFF

D: TRBD2
length: 14
size: NA
V: TRBV30
J: TRBJ2-3
DNA: TGTGCCTGGGGTAGCGGGGGGGCGTTAGATACGCAGTATTTT
CDR3: CAWGSGGALDTQYF

D: TRBD1
length: 13
size: once
V: TRBV28
J: TRBJ1-1
DNA: TGTGCCAGCAGTCGGGACAGGATGGAGGAGGCTTTCTTT
CDR3: CASSRDRMEEAFF

D: TRBD1
length: 15
size: NA
V: TRBV5-1
J: TRBJ1-6
DNA: TGCGCCAGCAGCTTTGGGACAGCATATAATTCACCCCTCCACTTT
CDR3: CASSFGTAYNSPLHF

D: NA
length: 14
size: NA
V: TRBV5-1
J: TRBJ2-1
DNA: TGCGCCAGCAGGATCCAGGGGACCTACAATGAGCAGTTCTTC
CDR3: CASRIQGTYNEQFF

D: TRBD1
length: 16
size: NA
V: TRBV19
J: TRBJ1-1
DNA: TGTGCCAGTAGTACCTACCGACAGGGTTATAACACTGAAGCTTTCTTT
CDR3: CASSTYRQGYNTEAFF

D: NA
length: 16
size: NA
V: TRBV5-6
J: TRBJ1-6
DNA: TGTGCCAGCAGCTTGGCCTCAGGCGACTATAATTCACCCCTCCACTTT
CDR3: CASSLASGDYNSPLHF

D: NA
length: 11
size: NA
V: TRBV29-1
J: TRBJ1-1
DNA: TGCAGCGTTGAGCGCATGACTGAAGCTTTCTTT
CDR3: CSVERMTEAFF

D: NA
length: 17
size: NA
V: TRBV2
J: TRBJ2-5
DNA: TGTGCCAGCAGTGGACGGTCCGGGGGCGGGAGTATGGAGACCCAGTACTTC
CDR3: CASSGRSGGGSMETQYF

D: NA
length: 16
size: NA
V: TRBV5-4
J: TRBJ2-3
DNA: TGTGCCAGCAGCTTGGCGACAGCCCACTTGATAGATACGCAGTATTTT
CDR3: CASSLATAHLIDTQYF

D: TRBD1
length: 15
size: NA
V: TRBV5-5
J: TRBJ1-1
DNA: TGTGCCAGCAGCCAACCGGGACAGGGTAACACTGAAGCTTTCTTT
CDR3: CASSQPGQGNTEAFF

D: NA
length: 12
size: NA
V: TRBV28
J: TRBJ1-1
DNA: TGTGCCAGCAGTTCAGGAGGGACTGAAGCTTTCTTT
CDR3: CASSSGGTEAFF

D: NA
length: 13
size: few
V: TRBV2
J: TRBJ2-7
DNA: TGTGCCAGCAGTGAAGACAGATTCTACGAGCAGTACTTC
CDR3: CASSEDRFYEQYF

D: NA
length: 17
size: NA
V: TRBV18
J: TRBJ1-3
DNA: TGTGCCAGCTCCGTCCGGGACAATTTGTTCTCTGGAAACACCATATATTTT
CDR3: CASSVRDNLFSGNTIYF

D: NA
length: 13
size: NA
V: TRBV27
J: TRBJ2-2
DNA: TGTGCCAGCGGAGGGATCGGACTAGGGGAGCTGTTTTTT
CDR3: CASGGIGLGELFF

D: NA
length: 13
size: NA
V: TRBV27
J: TRBJ1-2
DNA: TGTGCCAGCAGATTTAGCAGGGGAGATGGCTACACCTTC
CDR3: CASRFSRGDGYTF

D: TRBD1
length: 15
size: once
V: TRBV7-6
J: TRBJ1-1
DNA: TGTGCCAGCAGCCCACTACAGGGGGCTGGAACTGAAGCTTTCTTT
CDR3: CASSPLQGAGTEAFF

D: TRBD2
length: 14
size: NA
V: TRBV28
J: TRBJ2-1
DNA: TGTGCCAGCAGGGTAGCGGGGACGGCCAATGAGCAGTTCTTC
CDR3: CASRVAGTANEQFF

D: NA
length: 15
size: NA
V: TRBV7-6
J: TRBJ1-6
DNA: TGTGCCAGCAGCTTAGAAGGACGGGGTTATTCACCCCTCCACTTT
CDR3: CASSLEGRGYSPLHF

D: TRBD2
length: 16
size: NA
V: TRBV3-1/TRBV3-2
J: TRBJ2-3
DNA: TGTGCCAGCAGCCAGACTAGCGGGGGTCGCGCGGATACGCAGTATTTT
CDR3: CASSQTSGGRADTQYF

D: TRBD1
length: 15
size: NA
V: TRBV2
J: TRBJ2-1
DNA: TGTGCCAGCAGTGAAGGGGGACAGGGTGTTAATGAGCAGTTCTTC
CDR3: CASSEGGQGVNEQFF

D: NA
length: 12
size: NA
V: TRBV5-1
J: TRBJ2-3
DNA: TGCGCCAGCAGCACCTACACAGATACGCAGTATTTT
CDR3: CASSTYTDTQYF

D: NA
length: 16
size: NA
V: TRBV7-6
J: TRBJ1-6
DNA: TGTGCCAGCAGCTTATACGGTGCAGGGGAAAATTCACCCCTCCACTTT
CDR3: CASSLYGAGENSPLHF

D: NA
length: 12
size: NA
V: TRBV5-1
J: TRBJ1-2
DNA: TGCGCCAGCAGCGACGGGAACTATGGCTACACCTTC
CDR3: CASSDGNYGYTF

D: TRBD2
length: 15
size: NA
V: TRBV5-1
J: TRBJ2-1
DNA: TGCGCCAGCAGCTTGTGGCTAGCGGGGTACAATGAGCAGTTCTTC
CDR3: CASSLWLAGYNEQFF

D: NA
length: 14
size: NA
V: TRBV11-2
J: TRBJ1-6
DNA: TGTGCCAGCAGCCCGGTGGGGGGAACTTCACCCCTCCACTTT
CDR3: CASSPVGGTSPLHF

D: TRBD2
length: 15
size: few
V: TRBV5-1
J: TRBJ2-7
DNA: TGCGCCAGCAGCTATGTTGTTGGGACTAAGTGGGAGCAGTACTTC
CDR3: CASSYVVGTKWEQYF

D: TRBD1
length: 14
size: once
V: TRBV6-5
J: TRBJ2-1
DNA: TGTGCCAGCAGGGGGACAGTTGGCTACAATGAGCAGTTCTTC
CDR3: CASRGTVGYNEQFF

D: TRBD1
length: 16
size: once
V: TRBV28
J: TRBJ1-4
DNA: TGTGCCAGCAGTTTATTGCAGGGGGCGCGGGTTGAAAAACTGTTTTTT
CDR3: CASSLLQGARVEKLFF

D: NA
length: 13
size: few
V: TRBV5-1
J: TRBJ1-5
DNA: TGCGCCAGCAGCTTGGCAGGGGATCAGCCCCAGCATTTT
CDR3: CASSLAGDQPQHF

D: TRBD2
length: 15
size: few
V: TRBV18
J: TRBJ2-7
DNA: TGTGCCAGCTCACCGAGAGCGGGAGTACGATACGAGCAGTACTTC
CDR3: CASSPRAGVRYEQYF

D: NA
length: 15
size: NA
V: TRBV12-5
J: TRBJ2-7
DNA: TGTGCTAGTGGTTTGGGCGGGGGCCTAGGTTTCGAGCAGTACTTC
CDR3: CASGLGGGLGFEQYF

D: TRBD1
length: 16
size: NA
V: TRBV14
J: TRBJ2-7
DNA: TGTGCCAGCAGCACGGACAGGGGGGTCCCTTGGGACGAGCAGTACTTC
CDR3: CASSTDRGVPWDEQYF

D: NA
length: 14
size: NA
V: TRBV10-2
J: TRBJ1-3
DNA: TGCGCCAGCAGTGAAGCGGGTCCTGGAAACACCATATATTTT
CDR3: CASSEAGPGNTIYF

D: TRBD2
length: 14
size: NA
V: TRBV7-9
J: TRBJ2-2
DNA: TGTGCCAGCAGCTTGCAGCGGGGCACCGGGGAGCTGTTTTTT
CDR3: CASSLQRGTGELFF

D: NA
length: 13
size: NA
V: TRBV27
J: TRBJ1-1
DNA: TGTGCCAGCAGTTTTGGGCAGATCACTGAAGCTTTCTTT
CDR3: CASSFGQITEAFF

D: TRBD1
length: 12
size: NA
V: TRBV2
J: TRBJ1-2
DNA: TGTGCCAGCACCGACAGGGATTATGGCTACACCTTC
CDR3: CASTDRDYGYTF

D: TRBD2
length: 15
size: NA
V: TRBV3-1/TRBV3-2
J: TRBJ2-7
DNA: TGTGCCAGCAGCCTATCCGGGACTAGCGGGTACGAGCAGTACTTC
CDR3: CASSLSGTSGYEQYF

D: NA
length: 13
size: NA
V: TRBV12-3/TRBV12-4
J: TRBJ2-5
DNA: TGTGCCAGCAGATTACAGGGTCAAGAGACCCAGTACTTC
CDR3: CASRLQGQETQYF

D: NA
length: 14
size: NA
V: TRBV5-1
J: TRBJ2-5
DNA: TGCGCCAGCAGCCCCGGGGGTAGGGATGAGACCCAGTACTTC
CDR3: CASSPGGRDETQYF

D: NA
length: 15
size: NA
V: TRBV30
J: TRBJ2-3
DNA: TGTGCCTGGAGCCGCCCCGAGTCTAGCACAGATACGCAGTATTTT
CDR3: CAWSRPESSTDTQYF

D: TRBD1
length: 14
size: NA
V: TRBV6-4
J: TRBJ1-6
DNA: TGTGCCAGCAGCGAAAGGACAGGGAATTCACCCCTCCACTTT
CDR3: CASSERTGNSPLHF